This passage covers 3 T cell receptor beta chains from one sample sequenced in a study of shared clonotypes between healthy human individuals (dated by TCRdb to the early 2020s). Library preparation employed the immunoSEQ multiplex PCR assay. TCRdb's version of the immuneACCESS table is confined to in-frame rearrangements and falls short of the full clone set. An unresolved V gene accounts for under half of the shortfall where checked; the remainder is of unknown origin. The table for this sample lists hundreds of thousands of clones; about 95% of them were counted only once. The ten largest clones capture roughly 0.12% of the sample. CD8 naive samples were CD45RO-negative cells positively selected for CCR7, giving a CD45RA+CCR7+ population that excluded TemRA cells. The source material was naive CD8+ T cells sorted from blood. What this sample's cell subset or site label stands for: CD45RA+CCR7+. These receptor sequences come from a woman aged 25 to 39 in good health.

CDR3 loop: CASSLKGTRNEQFF. The CDR3, as DNA: TGTGCCAGCAGTTTAAAGGGAACCCGCAATGAGCAGTTCTTC. This chain uses TRBV27 with TRBJ2-1; D gene uncertain. Trimming took off 2 bases at V and 6 bases at J, with 11 bases between the two ends. The CDR3 extends over 14 amino acids. Germline V gene data show CDR1 as MNHEY and CDR2 as SMNVEV (reference sequence).

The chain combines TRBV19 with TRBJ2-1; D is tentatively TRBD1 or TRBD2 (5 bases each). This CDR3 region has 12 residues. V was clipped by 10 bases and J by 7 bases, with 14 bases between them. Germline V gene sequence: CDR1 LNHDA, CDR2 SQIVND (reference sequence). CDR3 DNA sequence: TGTGCCACCAAGCTCGGGGCTAATGAGCAGTTCTTC. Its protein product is CATKLGANEQFF.

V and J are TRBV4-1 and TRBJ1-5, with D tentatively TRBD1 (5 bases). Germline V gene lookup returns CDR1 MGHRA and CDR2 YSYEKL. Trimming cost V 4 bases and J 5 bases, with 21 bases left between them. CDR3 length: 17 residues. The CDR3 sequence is CASSRLWAGRVDQPQHF. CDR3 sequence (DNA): TGCGCCAGCAGCCGTCTGTGGGCAGGGAGGGTAGATCAGCCCCAGCATTTT.